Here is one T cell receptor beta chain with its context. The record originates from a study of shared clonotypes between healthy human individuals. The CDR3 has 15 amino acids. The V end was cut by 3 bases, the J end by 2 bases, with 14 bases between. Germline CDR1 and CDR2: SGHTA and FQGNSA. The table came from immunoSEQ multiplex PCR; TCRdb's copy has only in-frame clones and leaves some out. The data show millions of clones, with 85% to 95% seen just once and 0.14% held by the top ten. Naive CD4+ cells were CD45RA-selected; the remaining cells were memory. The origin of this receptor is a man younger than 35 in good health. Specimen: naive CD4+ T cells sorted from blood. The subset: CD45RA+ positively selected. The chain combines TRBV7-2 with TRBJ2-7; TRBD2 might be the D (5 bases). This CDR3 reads CASSFSGAEAYEQYF. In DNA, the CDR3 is TGTGCCAGCAGCTTTAGTGGAGCGGAGGCCTACGAGCAGTACTTC. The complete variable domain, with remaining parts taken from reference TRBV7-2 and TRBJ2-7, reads GAGVSQSPSNKVTEKGKDVELRCDPISGHTALYWYRQSLGQGLEFLIYFQGNSAPDKSGLPSDRFSAERTGGSVSTLTIQRTQQEDSAVYLCASSFSGAEAYEQYFGPGTRLTVT.